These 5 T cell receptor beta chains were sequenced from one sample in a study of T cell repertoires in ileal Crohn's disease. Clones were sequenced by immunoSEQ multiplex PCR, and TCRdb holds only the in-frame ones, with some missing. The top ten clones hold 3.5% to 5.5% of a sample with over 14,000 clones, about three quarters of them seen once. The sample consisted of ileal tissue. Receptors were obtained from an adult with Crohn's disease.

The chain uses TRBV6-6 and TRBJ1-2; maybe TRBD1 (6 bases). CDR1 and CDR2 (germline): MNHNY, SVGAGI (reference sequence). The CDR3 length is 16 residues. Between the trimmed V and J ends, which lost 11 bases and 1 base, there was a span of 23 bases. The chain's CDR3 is CASYSGAGGINYGYTF. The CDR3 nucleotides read TGTGCCTCCTACTCGGGGGCGGGGGGGATTAACTATGGCTACACCTTC.

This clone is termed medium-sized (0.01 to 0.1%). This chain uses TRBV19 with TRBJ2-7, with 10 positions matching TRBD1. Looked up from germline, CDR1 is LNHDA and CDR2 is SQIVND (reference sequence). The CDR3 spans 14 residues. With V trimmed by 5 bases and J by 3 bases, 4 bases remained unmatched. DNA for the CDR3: TGTGCCAGTAGTGCCCGGGACAGGGGCTACGAGCAGTACTTC. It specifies CASSARDRGYEQYF.

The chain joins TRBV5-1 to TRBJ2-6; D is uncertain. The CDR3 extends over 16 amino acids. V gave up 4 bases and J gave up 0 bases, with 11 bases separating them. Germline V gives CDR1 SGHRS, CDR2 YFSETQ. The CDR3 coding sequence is TGCGCCAGCAGCCTACAATGGAGCTCTGGGGCCAACGTCCTGACTTTC. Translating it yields CASSLQWSSGANVLTF.

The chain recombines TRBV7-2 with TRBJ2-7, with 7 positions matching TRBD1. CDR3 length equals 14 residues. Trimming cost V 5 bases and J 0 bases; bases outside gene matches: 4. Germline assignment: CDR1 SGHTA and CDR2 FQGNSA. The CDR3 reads CASSTGQISYEQYF. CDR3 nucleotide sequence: TGTGCCAGCAGCACGGGACAGATCTCCTACGAGCAGTACTTC.

The CDR3 DNA reads TGTGCCAGCAGTTTTGTATCGCGGGGGGGCAAAAATACGCAGTATTTT. This gives the protein CASSFVSRGGKNTQYF. The chain carries TRBV27 and TRBJ2-3, with 9 bases identical to TRBD2. The CDR3 covers 16 residues. Germline values: CDR1 MNHEY, CDR2 SMNVEV (reference sequence). V lost 3 bases to trimming and J lost 7 bases; unmatched junction nucleotides: 11.